This T cell receptor (beta chain) was retrieved from a study of shared clonotypes between healthy human individuals. Background on the study: Donors had three CD4 naive, three CD4 memory, two CD8 naive and one CD8 memory plate apiece. Study conclusions and caveats: Non-shared clonotypes displayed generation probabilities falling below those of clonotypes present in all four donors. Blood was the only sampled material, and tissue repertoires likely differ.

Of note for this clone: Its antigen is not known.

Profiling relied on immunoSEQ multiplex PCR, and the TCRdb table lists in-frame clones only, not all of them. The table lists about 2 million clones, less than 95% of them singletons. Naive CD8 cells comprised CD45RO-negative, CCR7-positively selected cells, excluding terminally differentiated effector memory CD45RA+ cells. Only Caucasian adults living in Nashville, Tennessee served as donors. The CDR3 runs to 16 residues. Germline V gives CDR1 SGHRS, CDR2 YFSETQ. Trimming stripped 4 bases from V and 7 bases from J, with 21 bases between. This sequence originates from a man between 18 and 35 years old in good health. The chain is built from TRBV5-1 and TRBJ2-1; TRBD1 is a possible D gene (7 bases). The specimen sequenced was naive CD8+ T cells sorted from blood. The CDR3 here is CASSGGTAEIGNEQFF. The CDR3 region has the DNA TGCGCCAGCAGCGGGGGGACAGCGGAAATAGGGAATGAGCAGTTCTTC.